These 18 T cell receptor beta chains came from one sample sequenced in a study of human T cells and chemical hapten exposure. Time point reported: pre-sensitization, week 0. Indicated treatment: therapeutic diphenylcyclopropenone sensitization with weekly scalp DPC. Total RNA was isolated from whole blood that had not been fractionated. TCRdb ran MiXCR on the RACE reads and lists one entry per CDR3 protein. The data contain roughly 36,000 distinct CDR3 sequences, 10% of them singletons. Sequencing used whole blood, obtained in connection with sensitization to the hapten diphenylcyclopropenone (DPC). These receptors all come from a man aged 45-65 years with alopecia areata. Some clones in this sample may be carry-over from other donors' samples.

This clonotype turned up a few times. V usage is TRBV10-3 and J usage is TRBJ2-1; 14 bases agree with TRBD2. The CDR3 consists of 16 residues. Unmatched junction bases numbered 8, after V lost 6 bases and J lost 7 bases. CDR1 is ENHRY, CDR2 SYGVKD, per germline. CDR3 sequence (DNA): TGTGCCATCAGGGGGACTAGCGGGAGTTTGAGTAATGAGCAGTTCTTC. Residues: CAIRGTSGSLSNEQFF.

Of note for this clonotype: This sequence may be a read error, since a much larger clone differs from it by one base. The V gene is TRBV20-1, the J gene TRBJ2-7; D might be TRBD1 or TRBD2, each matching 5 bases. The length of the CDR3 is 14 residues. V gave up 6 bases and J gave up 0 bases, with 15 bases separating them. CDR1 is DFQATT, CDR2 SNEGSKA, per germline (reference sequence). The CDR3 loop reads CSAILVGRSYEQYF. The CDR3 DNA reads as TGCAGTGCCATTCTCGTGGGACGCTCCTACGAGCAGTACTTC.

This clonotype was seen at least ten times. DNA of the CDR3: TGTGCCAGCAGCCCGGGCAGACAGGGGGCTGATACGCAGTATTTT. Protein: CASSPGRQGADTQYF. The V call is TRBV5-4, the J call TRBJ2-3; 10 positions agree with TRBD1. The CDR3 runs 15 residues. V dropped 4 bases and J dropped 6; count of bases not matched to a gene: 8. Germline V lookup: CDR1 SGHNT, CDR2 YYREEE (reference sequence).

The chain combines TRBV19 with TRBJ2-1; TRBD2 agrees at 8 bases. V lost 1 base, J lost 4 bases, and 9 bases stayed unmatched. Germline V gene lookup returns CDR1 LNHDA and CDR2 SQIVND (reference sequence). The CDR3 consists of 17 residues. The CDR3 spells CASSIAATSGTYNEQFF. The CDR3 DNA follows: TGTGCCAGTAGTATAGCCGCAACTAGCGGCACTTACAATGAGCAGTTCTTC.

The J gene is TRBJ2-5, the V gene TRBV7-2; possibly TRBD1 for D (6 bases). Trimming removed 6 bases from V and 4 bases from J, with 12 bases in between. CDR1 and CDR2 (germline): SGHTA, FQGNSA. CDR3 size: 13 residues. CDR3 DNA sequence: TGTGCCAGCAGTATAACAGGGTTAGAGACCCAGTACTTC. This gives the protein CASSITGLETQYF.

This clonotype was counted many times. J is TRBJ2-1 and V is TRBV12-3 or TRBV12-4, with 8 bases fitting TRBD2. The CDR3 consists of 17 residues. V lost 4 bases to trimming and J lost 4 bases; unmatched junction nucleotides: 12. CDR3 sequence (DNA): TGTGCCAGCAGTTCCCAGTCATTGGGACTAGGGTACAATGAGCAGTTCTTC. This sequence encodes CASSSQSLGLGYNEQFF.

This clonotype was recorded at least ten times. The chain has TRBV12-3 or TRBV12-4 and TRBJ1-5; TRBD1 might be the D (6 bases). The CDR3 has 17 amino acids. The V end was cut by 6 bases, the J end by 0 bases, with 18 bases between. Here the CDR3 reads CASSGQLLPFSNQPQHF. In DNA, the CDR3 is TGTGCCAGCAGCGGACAGTTATTACCCTTTAGCAATCAGCCCCAGCATTTT.

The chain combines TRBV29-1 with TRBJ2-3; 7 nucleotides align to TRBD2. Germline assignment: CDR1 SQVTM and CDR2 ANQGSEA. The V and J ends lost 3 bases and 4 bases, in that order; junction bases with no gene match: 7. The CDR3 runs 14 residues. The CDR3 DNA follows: TGCAGCGTTGATGGGGAGGGCCCACCAGATACGCAGTATTTT. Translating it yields CSVDGEGPPDTQYF.

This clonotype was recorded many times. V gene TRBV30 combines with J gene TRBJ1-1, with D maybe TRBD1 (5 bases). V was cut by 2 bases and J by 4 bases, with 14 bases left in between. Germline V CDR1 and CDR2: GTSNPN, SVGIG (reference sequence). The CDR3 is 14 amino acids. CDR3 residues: CAWSRVWGSTEAFF. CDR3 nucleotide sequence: TGTGCCTGGAGTCGGGTATGGGGGAGCACTGAAGCTTTCTTT.

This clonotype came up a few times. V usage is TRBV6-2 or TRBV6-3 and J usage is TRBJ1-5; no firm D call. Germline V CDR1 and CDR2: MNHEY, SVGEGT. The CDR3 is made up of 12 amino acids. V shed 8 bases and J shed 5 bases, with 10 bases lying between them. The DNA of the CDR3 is TGTGCCAGCGGTGATCTATATCAGCCCCAGCATTTT. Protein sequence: CASGDLYQPQHF.

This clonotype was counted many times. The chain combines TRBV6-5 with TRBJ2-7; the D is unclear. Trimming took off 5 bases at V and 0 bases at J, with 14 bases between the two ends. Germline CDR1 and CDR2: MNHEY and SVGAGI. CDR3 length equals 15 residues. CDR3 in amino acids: CASSLRRLSSYEQYF. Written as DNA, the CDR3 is TGTGCCAGCAGTCTCCGACGGTTGAGCTCCTACGAGCAGTACTTC.

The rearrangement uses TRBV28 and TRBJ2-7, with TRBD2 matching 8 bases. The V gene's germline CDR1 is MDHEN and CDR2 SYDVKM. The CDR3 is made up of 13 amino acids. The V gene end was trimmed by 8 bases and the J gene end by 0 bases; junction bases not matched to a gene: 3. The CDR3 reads CASEREHSYEQYF. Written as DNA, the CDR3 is TGTGCCAGCGAGCGGGAGCACTCCTACGAGCAGTACTTC.

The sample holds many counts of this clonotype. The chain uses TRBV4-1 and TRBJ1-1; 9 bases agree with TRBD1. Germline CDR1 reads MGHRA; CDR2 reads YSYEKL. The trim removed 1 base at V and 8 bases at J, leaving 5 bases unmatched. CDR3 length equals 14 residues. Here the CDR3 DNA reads TGCGCCAGCAGCCAAGGCTATGGACAGGGGGAAGCTTTCTTT. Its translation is CASSQGYGQGEAFF.

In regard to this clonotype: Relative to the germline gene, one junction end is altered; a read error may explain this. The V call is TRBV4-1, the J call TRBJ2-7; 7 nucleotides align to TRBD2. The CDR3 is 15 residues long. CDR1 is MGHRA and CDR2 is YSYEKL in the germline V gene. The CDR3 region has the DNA TGCACCAGCAGCCAAGACCGGGCGGGAGTCTACGAGCAGTACTTC. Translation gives CTSSQDRAGVYEQYF.

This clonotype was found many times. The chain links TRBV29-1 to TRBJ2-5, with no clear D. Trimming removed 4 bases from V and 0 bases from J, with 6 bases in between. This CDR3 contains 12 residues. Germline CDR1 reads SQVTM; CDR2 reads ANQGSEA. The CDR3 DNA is TGCAGCGTTGCCCTCAACCAAGAGACCCAGTACTTC. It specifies CSVALNQETQYF. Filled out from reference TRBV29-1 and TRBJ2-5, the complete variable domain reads SAVISQKPSRDICQRGTSLTIQCQVDSQVTMMFWYRQQPGQSLTLIATANQGSEATYESGFVIDKFPISRPNLTFSTLTVSNMSPEDSSIYLCSVALNQETQYFGPGTRLLVL.

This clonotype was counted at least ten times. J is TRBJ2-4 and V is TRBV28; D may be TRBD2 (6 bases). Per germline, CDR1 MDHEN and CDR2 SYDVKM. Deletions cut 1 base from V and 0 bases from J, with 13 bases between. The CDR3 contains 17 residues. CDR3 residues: CASSLSPAGLAKNIQYF. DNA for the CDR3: TGTGCCAGCAGTTTATCCCCGGCGGGACTAGCCAAAAACATTCAGTACTTC.

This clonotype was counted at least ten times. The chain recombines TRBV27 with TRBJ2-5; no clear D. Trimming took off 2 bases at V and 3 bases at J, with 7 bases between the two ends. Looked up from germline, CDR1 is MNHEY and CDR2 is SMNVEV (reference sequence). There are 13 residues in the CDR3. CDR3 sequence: CASSLRQEETQYF. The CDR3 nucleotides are TGTGCCAGCAGTTTACGGCAGGAAGAGACCCAGTACTTC.

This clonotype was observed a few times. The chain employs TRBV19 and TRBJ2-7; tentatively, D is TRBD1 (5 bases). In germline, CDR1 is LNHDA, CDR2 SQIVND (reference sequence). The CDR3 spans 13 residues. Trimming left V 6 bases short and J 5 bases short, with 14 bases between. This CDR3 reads CASSPRQGDEQYF. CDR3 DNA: TGTGCCAGTAGCCCGCGGCAGGGCGACGAGCAGTACTTC.